The clone carrying this T cell receptor beta chain was seen at least ten times. The antigen is unknown. This specimen comes from a study of regulatory T cells in long-lasting Graves disease. On the study more broadly: Newly diagnosed Graves' patients had taken antithyroid drugs under 3 months.

The CDR3 consists of 15 residues. Germline CDR1 and CDR2: DFQATT and SNEGSKA (reference sequence). The V segment lost 3 bases and the J segment 0 bases; nucleotides outside the gene matches: 5. Time point described: newly diagnosed GD, antithyroid drugs for less than 3 months. Making the TCR library involved RNA that had been extracted from PBMCs. The authors built TCR beta libraries using iRepertoire HTBI primers and Arm-PCR of CDR3 regions. TCRdb re-called the multiplex PCR reads through MiXCR, storing one row per CDR3 protein. Of around 500,000 distinct CDR3 sequences in the sample, approximately 12% were seen once. General study results and limits: Less diverse TCR repertoires were seen in persistent Graves' patients than in newly diagnosed ones. Samples came from peripheral blood alone, without thyroid tissue.

This sample was shared with a second study, whose subject was T cells in Graves' hyperthyroidism and ophthalmopathy.

The sequencing used peripheral blood mononuclear cells (PBMCs), collected at new diagnosis, from a patient treated with antithyroid drugs. The TCR sequence derives from a woman in her 30s with Graves disease. The chain has TRBV20-1 and TRBJ1-5; 7 bases are a match to TRBD1. The CDR3 region has the DNA TGCAGTGCTAGGGAACAGGGGAATAGCAATCAGCCCCAGCATTTT. It translates to CSAREQGNSNQPQHF.